The clone carrying this T cell receptor beta chain was counted between two and nine times. In the same sample, other DNA sequences code for this CDR3. In the original processing: Reference gene primer amplification gave estimated nucleated cell counts. TCRdb's table, derived via immunoSEQ multiplex PCR, lists solely in-frame clones and lacks some. V and J calls and clone size are as listed in that table; D and trimming were resolved from the DNA. Of some 240,000 clones listed, about 81% are singletons. Recruited during active infection, patients (from Seattle) were subsequently followed longitudinally. The data belong to a study of blood T cell repertoires in COVID-19. Study-level background: There were acute and convalescent COVID-19 samples, and they came from the United States, Italy and Spain. T cells, B-cell-depleted T cells, or PBMCs supplied cDNA or gDNA.

This CDR3 spans 14 amino acids. Trimming removed 2 bases from V and 7 bases from J, with 12 bases in between. Germline CDR1 is KGHSY and CDR2 is FQNENV. The sequence was collected from a woman aged 70-85 years with COVID-19, enrolled during active disease. V usage is TRBV16 and J usage is TRBJ1-5; TRBD1 might be the D (5 bases). The material sequenced was peripheral blood. The DNA of the CDR3 is TGTGCCAGCAGCCAAAACGGGGGAGGGCAGCCCCAGCATTTT. It yields the protein CASSQNGGGQPQHF.